This T cell receptor (beta chain) came from a study of blood T cell repertoires in COVID-19. CDR3 length: 14 amino acids. From germline, CDR1 is MNHEY and CDR2 SVGAGI. The V and J ends lost 4 bases and 0 bases respectively, with 9 bases between them. The repertoire was sequenced with immunoSEQ multiplex PCR; TCRdb's copy has only in-frame clones and lacks some. Here the sample spans 140,000 to 150,000 clones, approximately 87% being singletons. V gene TRBV6-5 combines with J gene TRBJ1-2; D uncertain. The sequenced sample was peripheral blood. The TCR comes from an elderly man with acute or convalescent COVID-19. CDR3 DNA sequence: TGTGCCAGCAGTTCCTCCCATTCTAACTATGGCTACACCTTC. Translating gives CASSSSHSNYGYTF.